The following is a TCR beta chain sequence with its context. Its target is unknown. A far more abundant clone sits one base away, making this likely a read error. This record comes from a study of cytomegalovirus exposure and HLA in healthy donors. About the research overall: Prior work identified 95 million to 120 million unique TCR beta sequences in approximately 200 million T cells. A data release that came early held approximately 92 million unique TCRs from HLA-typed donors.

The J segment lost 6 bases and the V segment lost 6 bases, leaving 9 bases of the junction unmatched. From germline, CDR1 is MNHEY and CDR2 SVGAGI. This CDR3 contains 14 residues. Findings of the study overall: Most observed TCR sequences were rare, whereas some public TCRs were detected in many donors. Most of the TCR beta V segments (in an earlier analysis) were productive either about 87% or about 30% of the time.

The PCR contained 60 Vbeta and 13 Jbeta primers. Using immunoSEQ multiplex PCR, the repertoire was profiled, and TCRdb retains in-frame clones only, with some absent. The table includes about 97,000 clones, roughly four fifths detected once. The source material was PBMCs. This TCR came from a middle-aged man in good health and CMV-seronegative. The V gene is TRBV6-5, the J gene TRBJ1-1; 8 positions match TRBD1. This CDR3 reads CASRQRSGGSEAFF. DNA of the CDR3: TGTGCCAGCAGACAGCGGTCAGGGGGCTCTGAAGCTTTCTTT.